This passage covers 24 T cell receptor beta chains from one sample sequenced in a study of shared clonotypes between healthy human individuals. The repertoire was sequenced with immunoSEQ multiplex PCR; TCRdb's copy has only in-frame clones and lacks some. Among under 750,000 clones listed, roughly two thirds were seen once. The sequenced sample was memory CD4+ T cells sorted from blood. The subset is: CD45RA-negative fraction. These receptors were taken from a woman younger than 45 in good health.

This rearrangement joins TRBV7-8 to TRBJ2-7; the D is unclear. V lost 1 base to trimming and J lost 6 bases, with 7 bases between them. The CDR3 has 12 amino acids. From germline, CDR1 is SGHVS and CDR2 FQNEAQ. CDR3 region: CASSLVFGEQYF. In DNA form, the CDR3 reads TGTGCCAGCAGCTTAGTTTTTGGCGAGCAGTACTTC.

This clone has just a few counts. The chain uses TRBV10-3 and TRBJ2-7; D is perhaps TRBD1 (5 bases). The CDR3 contains 14 residues. The germline gives CDR1 ENHRY, CDR2 SYGVKD. Trimming removed 3 bases at V and 1 base at J, with 10 bases between. This chain's CDR3 is CAISDRKGSYEQYF. The CDR3 DNA is TGTGCCATCAGTGATCGGAAGGGGTCCTACGAGCAGTACTTC.

The chain combines TRBV10-2 with TRBJ2-7, with 7 bases aligning to TRBD2. Trimming at V came to 7 bases and at J to 2 bases, leaving 5 bases not matched to a gene. The germline V gene encodes CDR1 WSHSY and CDR2 SAAADI. The CDR3 runs 13 residues. The CDR3 DNA reads as TGCGCCAGCATCCCCGCGGGGGCCTACGAGCAGTACTTC. It yields the protein CASIPAGAYEQYF.

This clone was seen a few times. The chain links TRBV5-1 to TRBJ1-6, with D possibly matching TRBD1 (6 bases). The CDR3 consists of 14 residues. Germline lookup yields CDR1 SGHRS and CDR2 YFSETQ. The V end was cut by 3 bases, the J end by 10 bases, with 14 bases between. The CDR3 loop reads CASSSGQTISPLHF. The CDR3 nucleotides are TGCGCCAGCAGCTCCGGACAGACGATATCACCCCTCCACTTT.

The chain has TRBV5-4 and TRBJ1-3, with 10 nucleotides matching TRBD1. J was trimmed by 2 bases and V by 3 bases; bases with no gene match: 2. In germline, CDR1 is SGHNT, CDR2 YYREEE (reference sequence). The CDR3 is 15 residues long. CDR3 DNA: TGTGCCAGCAGCTACGGACAGGGGGCTGGAAACACCATATATTTT. Translated: CASSYGQGAGNTIYF.

The chain combines TRBV12-5 with TRBJ2-7, with a tentative D call TRBD2 (6 bases). The CDR3 is 12 residues long. CDR1 and CDR2 (germline): LGHNT, FRNRAP. Trimming shortened V by 10 bases and J by 6 bases, and 16 bases separated the two germline ends. The CDR3: CATLAGGTEQYF. The CDR3 DNA sequence: TGTGCTACACTCGCGGGCGGGACCGAGCAGTACTTC.

There are a few counts of this clone. This sequence joins TRBV28 and TRBJ2-7, with TRBD2 identical over 11 bases. The V gene's germline CDR1 is MDHEN and CDR2 SYDVKM. CDR3 length equals 14 residues. V shed 7 bases and J 3 bases; nucleotides not matched to a gene: 5. CDR3 loop: CASIGTSGIYEQYF. CDR3 bases: TGTGCCAGCATCGGGACTAGCGGCATCTACGAGCAGTACTTC.

J is TRBJ2-1 and V is TRBV7-9; TRBD1 matches 10 bases. The V gene end was trimmed by 5 bases and the J gene end by 8 bases; junction bases not matched to a gene: 6. This CDR3 has 14 amino acids. CDR1 is SEHNR, CDR2 FQNEAQ, per germline (reference sequence). In nucleotides, the CDR3 is TGTGCCAGCAGCCCTGACAGGGGGCGATATGAGCAGTTCTTC. Translated: CASSPDRGRYEQFF.

This sequence joins TRBV28 and TRBJ2-5, with D maybe TRBD2 (5 bases). The CDR3 length is 13 residues. Germline lookup yields CDR1 MDHEN and CDR2 SYDVKM. The ends were cut back, 5 bases at V and 5 bases at J, with 12 bases in the middle. The CDR3 DNA is TGTGCCAGCAGTAAGCTAGCACGGGAGACCCAGTACTTC. Translation: CASSKLARETQYF.

This clone was counted a single time. The DNA for the CDR3 is TGTGCCAGCAGCTTAGCAGTTGCGGGACAGGGGCTCTACAATGAGCAGTTCTTC. Encoded protein: CASSLAVAGQGLYNEQFF. The chain joins TRBV7-6 to TRBJ2-1; 10 bases agree with TRBD1. V lost 0 bases, J lost 3 bases, and 8 bases stayed unmatched. CDR1 is SGHVS and CDR2 is FNYEAQ in the germline V gene. The CDR3 covers 18 residues.

Of note for this clone: Other DNA sequences of this sample code for an identical CDR3. The CDR3 spells CASSYSPTVNYGYTF. The DNA for the CDR3 is TGTGCCAGCAGTTACTCCCCGACAGTCAACTATGGCTACACCTTC. This rearrangement joins TRBV6-5 to TRBJ1-2, with D possibly TRBD1 on 5 matching bases. This CDR3 has 15 amino acids. In germline, CDR1 is MNHEY, CDR2 SVGAGI. V was pared by 0 bases and J by 2 bases, with 10 bases between.

The chain is built from TRBV5-6 and TRBJ1-3, with D hard to call. The V end lost 2 bases, the J end lost 4 bases, and 19 bases lay between the germline ends. The germline V gene encodes CDR1 SGHDT and CDR2 YYEEEE. This CDR3 is 17 amino acids long. The CDR3 nucleotides read TGTGCCAGCAGCTTACGATCTAACTCGCGTTCGGGAAACACCATATATTTT. Its translation: CASSLRSNSRSGNTIYF. Complete variable domain (other parts from reference TRBV5-6 and TRBJ1-3): DAGVTQSPTHLIKTRGQQVTLRCSPKSGHDTVSWYQQALGQGPQFIFQYYEEEERQRGNFPDRFSGHQFPNYSSELNVNALLLGDSALYLCASSLRSNSRSGNTIYFGEGSWLTVV.

The genes are TRBV18 and TRBJ2-2; TRBD1 agrees at 11 bases. Germline assignment: CDR1 KGHSH and CDR2 LQKENI. The CDR3 covers 15 residues. The trim removed 6 bases at V and 5 bases at J, leaving 5 bases unmatched. The CDR3 coding sequence is TGTGCCAGCTCGTCGGACAGGGGGCGTACCGGGGAGCTGTTTTTT. Protein product: CASSSDRGRTGELFF. Full variable domain (rest looked up from reference TRBV18 and TRBJ2-2): NAGVMQNPRHLVRRRGQEARLRCSPMKGHSHVYWYRQLPEEGLKFMVYLQKENIIDESGMPKERFSAEFPKEGPSILRIQQVVRGDSAAYFCASSSDRGRTGELFFGEGSRLTVL.

The chain employs TRBV28 and TRBJ2-1; D is tentatively TRBD1 or TRBD2 (6 bases each). This CDR3 is 13 amino acids long. The germline CDR1 and CDR2 sequences are MDHEN and SYDVKM. Trimming removed 5 bases from V and 7 bases from J, with 12 bases in between. CDR3 amino acids: CASSRGDGNEQFF. The CDR3 DNA is TGTGCCAGCAGTAGGGGGGATGGGAATGAGCAGTTCTTC.

This chain uses TRBV29-1 with TRBJ2-3, with 9 bases matching TRBD1. The CDR3 covers 14 residues. J lost 6 bases, V lost 6 bases, and 10 bases had no gene match. Per germline, CDR1 SQVTM and CDR2 ANQGSEA. The CDR3 region is CSVVGTGTSDTQYF. In nucleotides, the CDR3 is TGCAGCGTAGTCGGGACAGGGACATCGGATACGCAGTATTTT.

This chain joins TRBV9 and TRBJ1-3; D ambiguous. The CDR3 is made up of 15 amino acids. Between the trimmed V and J ends, which lost 1 base and 0 bases, there was a span of 8 bases. Germline-derived CDR1 and CDR2 are SGDLS and YYNGEE. The CDR3 reads CASSVTPLSGNTIYF. The DNA for the CDR3 is TGTGCCAGCAGCGTAACTCCGCTCTCTGGAAACACCATATATTTT.

The chain uses TRBV28 and TRBJ2-1, with no clear D. The germline gives CDR1 MDHEN, CDR2 SYDVKM. The CDR3 has 13 amino acids. Between the trimmed V and J ends, which lost 6 bases and 7 bases, there was a span of 13 bases. CDR3 protein: CASSPSVGNEQFF. The CDR3 bases are TGTGCCAGCAGCCCATCGGTAGGGAATGAGCAGTTCTTC.

This clone was seen once. This chain connects TRBV2 to TRBJ1-2, with 7 bases fitting TRBD1. Germline lookup yields CDR1 SNHLY and CDR2 FYNNEI. J was trimmed by 7 bases and V by 5 bases; bases with no gene match: 10. The CDR3 is made up of 14 amino acids. The DNA of the CDR3 is TGTGCCAGCAGTCAAGGACAGGTTGCTGCTGGCTACACCTTC. Amino acid sequence: CASSQGQVAAGYTF.

The chain joins TRBV14 to TRBJ2-3; maybe TRBD2 (5 bases). Germline V CDR1 and CDR2: SGHDN, FVKESK. CDR3 length: 15 amino acids. V lost 5 bases, J lost 0 bases, and 12 bases lay in between. CDR3 nucleotide sequence: TGTGCCAGCAGCAAGCGGACGGCTAGCACAGATACGCAGTATTTT. Translating it yields CASSKRTASTDTQYF. The entire variable domain, with the rest obtained from reference TRBV14 and TRBJ2-3, is as follows: EAGVTQFPSHSVIEKGQTVTLRCDPISGHDNLYWYRRVMGKEIKFLLHFVKESKQDESGMPNNRFLAERTGGTYSTLKVQPAELEDSGVYFCASSKRTASTDTQYFGPGTRLTVL.

This clone was seen just once. The chain has TRBV7-9 and TRBJ2-5; 10 bases are shared with TRBD2. Germline lookup yields CDR1 SEHNR and CDR2 FQNEAQ (reference sequence). V shed 2 bases and J 4 bases; nucleotides not matched to a gene: 13. This CDR3 has 18 residues. The CDR3 sequence: CASSLLFQSGRAGETQYF. Here the CDR3 DNA reads TGTGCCAGCAGCTTACTCTTCCAAAGCGGGAGGGCCGGAGAGACCCAGTACTTC.

CDR3 amino acids: CSASLGTSTGELFF. In DNA form, the CDR3 reads TGCAGCGCCTCGCTGGGGACGTCAACCGGGGAGCTGTTTTTT. The chain carries TRBV29-1 and TRBJ2-2; either TRBD1 or TRBD2 may fit D (5 bases each). V was trimmed by 7 bases and J by 5 bases, leaving 17 bases between them. The germline CDR1 and CDR2 sequences are SQVTM and ANQGSEA. The CDR3 has 14 residues.

The chain links TRBV9 to TRBJ2-3; unclear D gene. This CDR3 comprises 15 residues. The germline V gene encodes CDR1 SGDLS and CDR2 YYNGEE. Trimming cost V 0 bases and J 8 bases, with 16 bases left between them. CDR3 protein: CASSVVSTSPATQYF. The CDR3 DNA is TGTGCCAGCAGCGTAGTCTCCACCTCGCCGGCTACGCAGTATTTT.

This clone appeared a single time. V and J are TRBV28 and TRBJ1-1; TRBD1 matches at 10 bases. The CDR3 loop spans 16 amino acids. The J segment lost 5 bases and the V segment lost 6 bases, leaving 12 bases of the junction unmatched. Germline CDR1 and CDR2: MDHEN and SYDVKM. CDR3 sequence (DNA): TGTGCCAGCAGGCCGGGACAGGGGAGGGTCGTTACTGAAGCTTTCTTT. Translation gives CASRPGQGRVVTEAFF.

The chain has TRBV29-1 and TRBJ1-2; tentative D call: TRBD1 (5 bases). V gave up 7 bases and J gave up 1 base, with 10 bases separating them. CDR1 is SQVTM and CDR2 is ANQGSEA in the germline V gene. The CDR3 runs to 12 residues. CDR3 DNA: TGCAGCGGCGGGGGGGGTAACTATGGCTACACCTTC. Translation gives CSGGGGNYGYTF.